The clone carrying this T cell receptor (beta chain) came up a few times. The antigen is unknown. The data were obtained in a study of cytomegalovirus exposure and HLA in healthy donors. Study results and caveats: Testing in vitro showed a few CMV-associated chains specific for CMV antigens. Within the data, a cluster of highly shared sequence variants was likely a sequencing artifact.

In the PCR, 60 Vbeta and 13 Jbeta primers were used. Here immunoSEQ multiplex PCR was the method, and the copy in TCRdb shows in-frame clones only, minus some. Of 95,000 to 100,000 clones listed, roughly four fifths are singletons. The sequence came from a human donor in good health. The sample comprised PBMCs.

Here the CDR3 DNA reads TGTGCCAGCTCGTGGACAGATAACACTGAAGCTTTCTTT. Translated, it gives CASSWTDNTEAFF. The chain recombines TRBV18 with TRBJ1-1; tentative D call: TRBD1 (6 bases). V was cut by 6 bases and J by 2 bases, with 10 bases left in between. Germline CDR1 reads KGHSH; CDR2 reads LQKENI. The CDR3 length is 13 residues.